This is a list of T cell receptor beta chains from one sample in a study of human T cells and chemical hapten exposure. TCRdb reprocessed the RACE reads with MiXCR, giving one entry per CDR3 protein. Among about 69,000 distinct CDR3 sequences listed, approximately 10% were seen once. The specimen was whole blood, collected in connection with sensitization to the hapten diphenylcyclopropenone (DPC). These TCRs come from a woman between 45 and 60 years old with alopecia areata. Some clones in this sample may be carry-over from other donors' samples. Each CDR3 is given with its conserved first and last residue. Fields, in order: D gene, clone size, V gene, J gene, CDR3 protein, CDR3 DNA. The D gene is left open where the match is weak. Clone size is not always given. Where it is, it says once, few, many or a class for expanded clones.

d_call: -; clone_size: few; v_call: TRBV7-9; j_call: TRBJ2-2; cdr3_aa: CASSVRWELFF; cdr3_nt: TGTGCCAGCAGCGTGCGGTGGGAGCTGTTTTTT
d_call: -; clone_size: -; v_call: TRBV12-3/TRBV12-4; j_call: TRBJ2-2; cdr3_aa: CASRWSGTNTGELFF; cdr3_nt: TGTGCCAGCAGATGGAGTGGAACGAACACCGGGGAGCTGTTTTTT
d_call: TRBD1; clone_size: -; v_call: TRBV14; j_call: TRBJ2-7; cdr3_aa: CASSPNPGQGRSYEQYF; cdr3_nt: TGTGCCAGCAGCCCAAATCCCGGACAGGGGCGCTCCTACGAGCAGTACTTC
d_call: -; clone_size: medium-sized; v_call: TRBV12-3/TRBV12-4; j_call: TRBJ2-7; cdr3_aa: CASSIRRREQYF; cdr3_nt: TGTGCCAGCAGTATTAGACGGCGCGAGCAGTACTTC
d_call: -; clone_size: many; v_call: TRBV5-6; j_call: TRBJ1-2; cdr3_aa: CASSGALGVGAGYTF; cdr3_nt: TGTGCCAGCAGCGGTGCGCTAGGGGTAGGCGCTGGCTACACCTTC
d_call: TRBD1; clone_size: -; v_call: TRBV11-2; j_call: TRBJ2-5; cdr3_aa: CASSLVRTGGVETQYF; cdr3_nt: TGTGCCAGCAGCTTAGTCCGGACAGGGGGCGTCGAGACCCAGTACTTC
d_call: TRBD2; clone_size: -; v_call: TRBV3-1; j_call: TRBJ2-1; cdr3_aa: CASSQDMASGRSEQFF; cdr3_nt: TGTGCCAGCAGCCAAGATATGGCTAGCGGGAGGAGTGAGCAGTTCTTC
d_call: TRBD2; clone_size: many; v_call: TRBV29-1; j_call: TRBJ2-1; cdr3_aa: CSASGVGYNEQFF; cdr3_nt: TGCAGCGCTAGCGGGGTTGGCTACAATGAGCAGTTCTTC
d_call: -; clone_size: -; v_call: TRBV5-1; j_call: TRBJ2-1; cdr3_aa: CASSPGGASNEQFF; cdr3_nt: TGCGCCAGCAGCCCCGGAGGGGCCTCCAATGAGCAGTTCTTC
d_call: -; clone_size: -; v_call: TRBV20-1; j_call: TRBJ2-1; cdr3_aa: CSARSIGRNEQFF; cdr3_nt: TGCAGTGCTAGGAGTATAGGGCGGAATGAGCAGTTCTTC
d_call: -; clone_size: many; v_call: TRBV4-1; j_call: TRBJ1-5; cdr3_aa: CASSQVDMGLFNQPQHF; cdr3_nt: TGCGCCAGCAGCCAAGTTGATATGGGGCTTTTCAATCAGCCCCAGCATTTT
d_call: TRBD2; clone_size: few; v_call: TRBV24-1; j_call: TRBJ2-1; cdr3_aa: CATSDRSGRAINEQFF; cdr3_nt: TGTGCCACCAGTGATCGGAGCGGGAGGGCCATCAATGAGCAGTTCTTC
d_call: TRBD1; clone_size: many; v_call: TRBV7-6; j_call: TRBJ2-2; cdr3_aa: CASSLEGASTGELFF; cdr3_nt: TGTGCCAGCAGCTTAGAGGGGGCCAGCACCGGGGAGCTGTTTTTT
d_call: TRBD2; clone_size: many; v_call: TRBV6-4; j_call: TRBJ2-1; cdr3_aa: CASSFYGTSGHNEQFF; cdr3_nt: TGTGCCAGCAGTTTCTACGGGACTAGCGGCCACAATGAGCAGTTCTTC
d_call: TRBD2; clone_size: many; v_call: TRBV15; j_call: TRBJ2-4; cdr3_aa: CATSRVRLALAKNIQYF; cdr3_nt: TGTGCCACCAGCAGGGTCCGACTAGCTTTAGCCAAAAACATTCAGTACTTC
d_call: -; clone_size: many; v_call: TRBV27; j_call: TRBJ1-2; cdr3_aa: CASGWPQSYGYTF; cdr3_nt: TGTGCCAGCGGTTGGCCCCAGTCTTATGGCTACACCTTC
d_call: -; clone_size: few; v_call: TRBV27; j_call: TRBJ1-5; cdr3_aa: CASSPTGVGNQPQHF; cdr3_nt: TGTGCCAGCAGTCCGACAGGAGTGGGGAATCAGCCCCAGCATTTT
d_call: -; clone_size: many; v_call: TRBV29-1; j_call: TRBJ1-5; cdr3_aa: CSVAEGQDQPQHF; cdr3_nt: TGCAGCGTTGCAGAAGGACAAGATCAGCCCCAGCATTTT
d_call: -; clone_size: many; v_call: TRBV29-1; j_call: TRBJ1-2; cdr3_aa: CSAVWGYGYTF; cdr3_nt: TGCAGCGCGGTGTGGGGCTACGGCTACACCTTC
d_call: -; clone_size: many; v_call: TRBV3-1; j_call: TRBJ2-1; cdr3_aa: CASSQDVLSYNEQFF; cdr3_nt: TGTGCCAGCAGCCAAGATGTGCTTTCCTACAATGAGCAGTTCTTC
d_call: -; clone_size: many; v_call: TRBV27; j_call: TRBJ2-7; cdr3_aa: CASSWVSGAAYEQYF; cdr3_nt: TGTGCCAGCAGTTGGGTATCCGGGGCCGCCTACGAGCAGTACTTC
d_call: -; clone_size: many; v_call: TRBV29-1; j_call: TRBJ2-1; cdr3_aa: CSVGVRTEQFF; cdr3_nt: TGCAGCGTTGGAGTACGGACTGAGCAGTTCTTC
d_call: TRBD1; clone_size: -; v_call: TRBV12-3/TRBV12-4; j_call: TRBJ1-5; cdr3_aa: CASSDRGGSNQPQHF; cdr3_nt: TGTGCCAGCAGCGACAGGGGAGGCAGCAATCAGCCCCAGCATTTT
d_call: TRBD2; clone_size: many; v_call: TRBV2; j_call: TRBJ2-2; cdr3_aa: CASSERGGLAVRNTGELFF; cdr3_nt: TGTGCCAGCAGTGAAAGGGGTGGGCTAGCGGTTAGGAACACCGGGGAGCTGTTTTTT
d_call: TRBD2; clone_size: few; v_call: TRBV19; j_call: TRBJ2-1; cdr3_aa: CATKRDRRHNEQFF; cdr3_nt: TGTGCCACAAAGCGGGATCGTAGACACAATGAGCAGTTCTTC
d_call: TRBD2; clone_size: -; v_call: TRBV2; j_call: TRBJ2-2; cdr3_aa: CASKGRGTGELFF; cdr3_nt: TGTGCCAGCAAAGGGAGGGGCACCGGGGAGCTGTTTTTT